This paragraph covers one TCR beta chain sequence. Its target is not known. This sample is part of a study of Graves' ophthalmopathy and Graves' hyperthyroidism. The authors amplified TCR beta CDR3 regions, and they did so from RNA transcripts for repertoire sequencing. Second-round multiplex PCR came after a first-round RT-PCR that employed HTBI primers. One entry per CDR3 protein results from TCRdb running MiXCR on the multiplex PCR reads. The sample has around 340,000 distinct CDR3 sequences; about a sixth are singletons. Per the germline V gene, CDR1 is SEHNR and CDR2 is FQNEAQ (reference sequence). The J segment lost 1 base and the V segment lost 1 base, leaving 3 bases of the junction unmatched. CDR3 size: 15 residues. General study findings and limits: Most expanded clonotypes from thyroid (those above 0.001 frequency) were also found in blood.

For donors with ophthalmopathy, the disease showed moderate-to-severe activity, reached CAS ≥3 and NOSPECS ≥4, and had lasted under 3 months. Ineligible for inclusion were patients with other autoimmune diseases, uncontrolled infections, pregnancy or lactation. J is TRBJ2-7 and V is TRBV7-9; 8 bases match TRBD2. Sequencing used peripheral blood. This clonotype was obtained from an adult man with Graves' ophthalmopathy. DNA for the CDR3: TGTGCCAGCAGCTTAGAGAGCGGGAGTTCCTACGAGCAGTACTTC. Its translation is CASSLESGSSYEQYF.